This TCR beta chain is from a study of blood T cells in healthy people across ages. Study-wide context: Capture by template switching was about one barcoded beta molecule per two T cells. General study points: Because sorting was not performed, PBMCs prevented conclusive naive versus antigen-experienced comparison.

Individuals who donated were healthy Caucasians from Russia aged about 6 to 90. This clonotype was seen only a few times. Its antigen is unidentified. Using a J-beta primer mix together with a sample-barcoded 5' primer, a second PCR was run for 7 to 11 cycles. Every cDNA molecule bore a tag from a template-switch adaptor containing 12 random nucleotides. TCRdb analysed the 5' RACE reads with MiXCR anew, one entry per CDR3 protein. The top ten hold around 2.1% of the sample, which has 1.5 million to 2 million distinct CDR3 sequences, 40% to 55% seen once. The germline CDR1 and CDR2 sequences are ENHRY and SYGVKD. CDR3 size: 14 residues. The ends lost 2 bases at V and 6 bases at J; junction bases unmatched: 3.

This TCR derives from a woman between 40 and 50 years old in good health. The sample was blood. The V gene is TRBV10-3, the J gene TRBJ2-1; 8 positions agree with TRBD1. The CDR3 protein is CAISEAGQGNEQFF. The CDR3 region has the DNA TGTGCCATCAGTGAGGCCGGACAGGGCAATGAGCAGTTCTTC.